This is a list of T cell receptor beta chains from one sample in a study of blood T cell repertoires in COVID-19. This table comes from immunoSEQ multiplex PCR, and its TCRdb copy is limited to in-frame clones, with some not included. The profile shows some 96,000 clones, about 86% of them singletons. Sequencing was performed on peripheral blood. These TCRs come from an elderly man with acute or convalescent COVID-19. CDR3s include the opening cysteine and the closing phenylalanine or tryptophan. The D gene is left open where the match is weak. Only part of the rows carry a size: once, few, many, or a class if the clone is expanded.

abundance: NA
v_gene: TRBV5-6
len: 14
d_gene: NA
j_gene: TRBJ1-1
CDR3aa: CASSLMGGLSEAFF
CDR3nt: TGTGCCAGCAGCTTGATGGGGGGGCTCTCTGAAGCTTTCTTT

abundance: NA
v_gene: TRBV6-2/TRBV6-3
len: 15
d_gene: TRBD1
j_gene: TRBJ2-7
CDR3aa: CASSFTGTGFSEQYF
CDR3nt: TGTGCCAGCAGTTTCACCGGGACAGGGTTCTCCGAGCAGTACTTC

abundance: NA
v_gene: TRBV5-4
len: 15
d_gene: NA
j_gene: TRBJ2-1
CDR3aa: CASSSPGALHNEQFF
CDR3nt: TGTGCCAGCAGCTCACCGGGAGCGCTACACAATGAGCAGTTCTTC

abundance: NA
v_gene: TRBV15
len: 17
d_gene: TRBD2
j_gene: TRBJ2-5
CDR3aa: CATSRDVASGGQETQYF
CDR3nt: TGTGCCACCAGCAGAGATGTAGCTAGCGGGGGCCAAGAGACCCAGTACTTC

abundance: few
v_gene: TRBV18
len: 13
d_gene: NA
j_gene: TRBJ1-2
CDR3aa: CASSFEGHRGYTF
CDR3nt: TGTGCCAGCTCCTTTGAGGGACATCGTGGCTACACCTTC

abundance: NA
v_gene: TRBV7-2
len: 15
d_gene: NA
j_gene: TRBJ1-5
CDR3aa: CASSPRAARDQPQHF
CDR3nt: TGTGCCAGCAGCCCTCGGGCGGCCAGGGATCAGCCCCAGCATTTT

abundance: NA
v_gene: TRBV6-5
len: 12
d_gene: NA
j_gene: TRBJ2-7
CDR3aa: CASSRSSEEQYF
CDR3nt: TGTGCCAGCAGTCGAAGTAGTGAAGAGCAGTACTTC

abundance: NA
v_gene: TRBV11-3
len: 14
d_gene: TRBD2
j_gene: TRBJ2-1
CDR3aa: CASSPTAGNNEQFF
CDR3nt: TGTGCCAGCAGCCCAACAGCGGGAAACAATGAGCAGTTCTTC

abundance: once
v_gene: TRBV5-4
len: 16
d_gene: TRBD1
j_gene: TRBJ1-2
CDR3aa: CASSSEGTASRGGYTF
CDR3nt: TGTGCCAGCAGCTCGGAAGGGACAGCCTCTCGTGGAGGCTACACCTTC

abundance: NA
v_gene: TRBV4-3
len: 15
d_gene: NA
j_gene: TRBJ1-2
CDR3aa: CASSPMRGSTYGYTF
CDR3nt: TGCGCCAGCAGCCCCATGCGGGGGTCTACCTATGGCTACACCTTC

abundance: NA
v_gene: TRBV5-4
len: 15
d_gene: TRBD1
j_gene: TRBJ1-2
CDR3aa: CASRSGQEVAYGYTF
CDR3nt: TGTGCCAGCAGGTCGGGACAGGAAGTGGCGTATGGCTACACCTTC

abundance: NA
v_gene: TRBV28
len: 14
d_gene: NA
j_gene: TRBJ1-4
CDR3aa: CASSLGGPNEKLFF
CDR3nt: TGTGCCAGCAGTTTGGGTGGGCCTAATGAAAAACTGTTTTTT

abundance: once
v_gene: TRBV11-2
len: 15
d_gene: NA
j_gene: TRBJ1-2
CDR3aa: CASSLDIGRNYGYTF
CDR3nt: TGTGCCAGCAGCTTAGATATAGGGAGGAACTATGGCTACACCTTC

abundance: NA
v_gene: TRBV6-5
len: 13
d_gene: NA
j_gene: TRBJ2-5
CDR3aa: CASSPPREETQYF
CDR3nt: TGTGCCAGCAGTCCCCCGAGAGAAGAGACCCAGTACTTC

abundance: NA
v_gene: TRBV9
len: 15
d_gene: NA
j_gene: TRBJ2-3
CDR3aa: CATPPWRAPTDTQYF
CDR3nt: TGTGCCACCCCCCCCTGGAGGGCCCCCACAGATACGCAGTATTTT

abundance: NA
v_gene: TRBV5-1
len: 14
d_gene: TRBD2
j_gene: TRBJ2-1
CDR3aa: CASSLTAGYNEQFF
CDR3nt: TGCGCCAGCAGCTTGACAGCGGGGTACAATGAGCAGTTCTTC

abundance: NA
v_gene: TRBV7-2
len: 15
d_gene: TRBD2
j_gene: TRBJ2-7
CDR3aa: CASSLSGGSTYEQYF
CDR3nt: TGTGCCAGCAGCTTATCCGGCGGGAGTACCTACGAGCAGTACTTC

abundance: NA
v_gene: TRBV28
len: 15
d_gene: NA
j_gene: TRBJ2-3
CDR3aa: CASSPPRRGTDTQYF
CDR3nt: TGTGCCAGCAGTCCCCCCCGACGGGGCACAGATACGCAGTATTTT

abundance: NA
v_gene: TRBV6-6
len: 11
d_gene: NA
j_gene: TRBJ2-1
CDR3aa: CASSSRNEQFF
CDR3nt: TGTGCCAGCAGTTCTAGAAATGAGCAGTTCTTC

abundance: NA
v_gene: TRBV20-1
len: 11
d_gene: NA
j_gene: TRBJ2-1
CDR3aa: CSASPNNEQFF
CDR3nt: TGCAGTGCTAGTCCCAACAATGAGCAGTTCTTC

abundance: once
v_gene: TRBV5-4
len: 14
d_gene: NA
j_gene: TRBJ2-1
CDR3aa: CASTTPGAYNEQFF
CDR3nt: TGTGCCAGCACGACCCCGGGGGCCTACAATGAGCAGTTCTTC

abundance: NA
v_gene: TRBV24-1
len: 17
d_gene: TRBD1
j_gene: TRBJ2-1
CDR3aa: CATSDPGTGGKENEQFF
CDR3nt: TGTGCCACCAGTGATCCCGGCACAGGGGGTAAAGAGAATGAGCAGTTCTTC

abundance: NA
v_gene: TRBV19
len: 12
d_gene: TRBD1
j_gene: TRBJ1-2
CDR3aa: CASSDRVRGYTF
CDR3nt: TGTGCCAGTTCGGACAGGGTTCGTGGCTACACCTTC

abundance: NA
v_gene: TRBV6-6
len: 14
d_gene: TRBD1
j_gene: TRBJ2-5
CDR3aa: CASSYPGQQETQYF
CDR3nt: TGTGCCAGCAGTTACCCGGGACAGCAAGAGACCCAGTACTTC

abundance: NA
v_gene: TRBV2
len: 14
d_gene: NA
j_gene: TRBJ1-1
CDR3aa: CASSEALRGGTAFF
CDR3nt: TGTGCCAGCAGTGAAGCGCTTCGGGGGGGTACGGCTTTCTTT

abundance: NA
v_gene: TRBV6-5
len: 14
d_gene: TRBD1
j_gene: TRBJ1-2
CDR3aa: CASCPEGQGRGYTF
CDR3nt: TGTGCCAGCTGCCCAGAGGGACAGGGTAGAGGCTACACCTTC

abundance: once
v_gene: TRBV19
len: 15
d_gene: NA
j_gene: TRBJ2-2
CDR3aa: CASSMGHGVTGELFF
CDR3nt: TGTGCCAGTAGTATGGGACATGGAGTTACCGGGGAGCTGTTTTTT

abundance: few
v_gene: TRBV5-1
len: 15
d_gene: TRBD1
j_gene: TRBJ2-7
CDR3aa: CASSFGTGDGSEQYF
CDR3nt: TGCGCCAGCAGCTTCGGGACAGGGGATGGTAGCGAGCAGTACTTC

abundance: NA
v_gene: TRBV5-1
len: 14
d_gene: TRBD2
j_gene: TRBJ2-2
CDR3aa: CASRGSSGTGELFF
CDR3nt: TGCGCCAGCAGAGGGTCTAGCGGGACCGGGGAGCTGTTTTTT

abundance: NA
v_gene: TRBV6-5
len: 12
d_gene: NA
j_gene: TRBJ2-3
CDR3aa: CASSRGSDTQYF
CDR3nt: TGTGCCAGCAGTCGGGGTTCAGATACGCAGTATTTT

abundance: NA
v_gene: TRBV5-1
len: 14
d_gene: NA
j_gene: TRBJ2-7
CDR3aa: CASSGGRDTYEQYF
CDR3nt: TGCGCCAGCAGCGGCGGGCGGGATACGTACGAGCAGTACTTC

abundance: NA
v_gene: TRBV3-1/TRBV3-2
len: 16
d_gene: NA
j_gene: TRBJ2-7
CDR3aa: CASSQDPGIHGYEQYF
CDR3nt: TGTGCCAGCAGCCAAGATCCGGGGATCCACGGGTACGAGCAGTACTTC

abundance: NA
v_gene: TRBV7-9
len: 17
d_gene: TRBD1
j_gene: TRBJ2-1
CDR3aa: CASSAPGTGISYNEQFF
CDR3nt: TGTGCCAGCAGCGCGCCGGGGACAGGAATCTCCTACAATGAGCAGTTCTTC

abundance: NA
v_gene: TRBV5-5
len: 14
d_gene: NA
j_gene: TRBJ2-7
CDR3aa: CASSPDINSYEQYF
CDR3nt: TGTGCCAGCAGCCCCGACATCAACTCCTACGAGCAGTACTTC

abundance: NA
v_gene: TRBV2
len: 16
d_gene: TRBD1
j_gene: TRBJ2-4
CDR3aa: CASSNRRGQGENIQYF
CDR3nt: TGTGCCAGCAGTAACAGGCGGGGACAGGGCGAAAACATTCAGTACTTC